Sequencing of this T cell receptor beta chain was carried out in a study of cytomegalovirus exposure and HLA in healthy donors. Regarding this clone: The target antigen is unknown.

CDR1 is SGHTA and CDR2 is FQGNSA in the germline V gene. This CDR3 has 15 amino acids. Trimming removed 5 bases from V and 4 bases from J; junction bases left unmatched: 6. Findings and caveats of the study: In a later analysis, specific HLA alleles were associated with over 15,000 TCR beta sequences at a 0.05 false discovery rate. Later analysis identified a missense DCLRE1C variant that was linked to TCR beta V- and J-gene trimming.

Primers for the PCR totalled 60 Vbeta and 13 Jbeta. Libraries were prepared by immunoSEQ multiplex PCR; TCRdb keeps only in-frame clonotypes and omits some of them. The sample holds over 150,000 clones, 60% to 80% seen once. This chain joins TRBV7-2 and TRBJ2-5, with TRBD1 matching over 11 bases. Sequencing was carried out using PBMCs. This clonotype was sampled from a woman between 50 and 59 years old in good health and CMV-seropositive. The CDR3 spells CASSPRTGGGETQYF. Written as DNA, the CDR3 is TGTGCCAGCAGCCCCCGGACAGGGGGCGGAGAGACCCAGTACTTC.